This T cell receptor beta chain was sequenced for a study of blood T cells in healthy people across ages. Sample-barcoded 5' priming and a J-beta primer mix drove a second PCR of roughly 7 to 11 cycles. TCRdb fed the 5' RACE reads into MiXCR, producing one record per CDR3 protein. The sample includes 750,000 to 950,000 distinct CDR3 sequences, around 29% of them seen just once. CDR1 DFQATT and CDR2 SNEGSKA come from the germline V gene (reference sequence). This CDR3 has 12 amino acids. The V gene lost 1 base and the J gene lost 3 bases, with 4 bases spanning the gap. The sample was also linked to a second study, of T cells of mothers and their children. Turning to that study: In each mother, TCR beta CDR3 reads exceeded 10 million; in each child, they numbered around 3 million.

The TCR sequence derives from a woman aged 40 to 50 in good health. Sequencing was carried out using blood. The chain has TRBV20-1 and TRBJ2-1, with no clear D. The CDR3 region has the DNA TGCAGTGCTAGAGTGGGCTACAATGAGCAGTTCTTC. Its translation is CSARVGYNEQFF.